One sample yielded the 20 T cell receptor beta chains listed below, sequenced in a study of identical twins. TCRdb reprocessed the 5' RACE reads with MiXCR, giving one entry per CDR3 protein. This table has hundreds of thousands of distinct CDR3 sequences, over 5% appearing once. Sequenced sample: naive T cells sorted from blood. The receptors derive from a man between 18 and 29 years old in good health.

This clonotype was detected ten times or more. CDR3 region: CATQRIETQYF. For the CDR3, the DNA is TGTGCCACCCAGAGGATAGAGACCCAGTACTTC. The genes are TRBV2 and TRBJ2-5; unclear D gene. V was cut by 10 bases and J by 4 bases, with 10 bases left in between. Germline V gene lookup returns CDR1 SNHLY and CDR2 FYNNEI. The CDR3 totals 11 residues.

This clonotype was counted many times. The rearrangement joins TRBV9 to TRBJ1-2, with no clear D. V was shortened by 3 bases and J by 2 bases, with 8 bases between the two germline ends. The CDR3 is 13 amino acids. The germline V gene encodes CDR1 SGDLS and CDR2 YYNGEE. CDR3 sequence reads: CASSDHINYGYTF. As DNA, the CDR3 is TGTGCCAGCAGCGACCACATAAACTATGGCTACACCTTC.

This clonotype was found many times. The chain is built from TRBV12-3 or TRBV12-4 and TRBJ2-6; D remains unclear. The CDR3 spans 15 residues. Between the trimmed V and J ends, which lost 5 bases and 0 bases, there was a span of 8 bases. CDR3 sequence (DNA): TGTGCCAGCAGTCCACAGAGCTCTGGGGCCAACGTCCTGACTTTC. Translating gives CASSPQSSGANVLTF.

This clonotype was recorded once. The V gene is TRBV27, the J gene TRBJ1-1; unclear D gene. The length of the CDR3 is 13 residues. Germline V lookup: CDR1 MNHEY, CDR2 SMNVEV (reference sequence). Trimming took 6 bases from V and 4 from J, leaving 12 bases between them. The CDR3 here is CASSRYGSTEAFF. CDR3 sequence (DNA): TGTGCCAGCAGCCGCTACGGTTCCACTGAAGCTTTCTTT.

The chain combines TRBV4-3 with TRBJ1-5; D gene unclear. The ends were cut back, 0 bases at V and 7 bases at J, with 10 bases in the middle. The CDR3 is 14 residues long. Germline values: CDR1 LGHNA, CDR2 YSLEER. CDR3 bases: TGCGCCAGCAGCCAAGATGCTGTGGGGCAGCCCCAGCATTTT. Amino acid sequence: CASSQDAVGQPQHF.

The chain employs TRBV20-1 and TRBJ1-4; D remains ambiguous. Trimming stripped 6 bases from V and 7 bases from J, with 9 bases between. Germline assignment: CDR1 DFQATT and CDR2 SNEGSKA (reference sequence). This CDR3 comprises 11 residues. Written as DNA, the CDR3 is TGCAGTGCCCCATTCCGTGAAAAACTGTTTTTT. Amino acids: CSAPFREKLFF.

In its sample, this clonotype was seen many times. The genes are TRBV20-1 and TRBJ2-5; TRBD1 or TRBD2 may be the D gene (5 bases each). The CDR3 extends over 14 amino acids. V dropped 2 bases and J dropped 5 bases, with 15 bases sitting between them. Germline V gives CDR1 DFQATT, CDR2 SNEGSKA (reference sequence). CDR3 loop: CSARLPGSMETQYF. Written as DNA, the CDR3 is TGCAGTGCTAGACTTCCAGGGAGTATGGAGACCCAGTACTTC.

This clonotype has only a few counts. J is TRBJ1-2 and V is TRBV12-3 or TRBV12-4; 12 bases are a match to TRBD1. The V gene end was trimmed by 6 bases and the J gene end by 7 bases; junction bases not matched to a gene: 12. The CDR3 spans 16 residues. CDR3: CASRAITGQGAVGYTF. CDR3 nucleotide sequence: TGTGCCAGCAGGGCGATAACGGGACAGGGGGCCGTTGGCTACACCTTC.

This clonotype was seen a handful of times. This chain connects TRBV18 to TRBJ2-1; TRBD2 is a possible D gene (5 bases). This CDR3 has 15 residues. V was trimmed by 3 bases and J by 5 bases, leaving 14 bases between them. CDR1 and CDR2 (germline): KGHSH, LQKENI. CDR3 residues: CASSPARDNNNEQFF. The CDR3 nucleotides are TGTGCCAGCTCACCGGCCCGGGATAATAACAATGAGCAGTTCTTC. Complete variable domain (other parts from reference TRBV18 and TRBJ2-1): NAGVMQNPRHLVRRRGQEARLRCSPMKGHSHVYWYRQLPEEGLKFMVYLQKENIIDESGMPKERFSAEFPKEGPSILRIQQVVRGDSAAYFCASSPARDNNNEQFFGPGTRLTVL.

This clonotype occurred a few times. This sequence joins TRBV5-6 and TRBJ1-4, with D unresolved. CDR1 SGHDT and CDR2 YYEEEE come from the germline V gene. The CDR3 contains 16 residues. Trimming took 4 bases from V and 12 from J, leaving 25 bases between them. The CDR3 DNA reads as TGTGCCAGCAGCCCTGAACTAACGGGGTCCGAGGAGGAACTGTTTTTT. Protein product: CASSPELTGSEEELFF.

This clonotype has only a few counts. V and J are TRBV12-3 or TRBV12-4 and TRBJ2-3; D gene ambiguous. V gave up 4 bases and J gave up 2 bases, with 7 bases separating them. This CDR3 region has 13 residues. The CDR3 loop reads CASSSLATDTQYF. Here the CDR3 DNA reads TGTGCCAGCAGTTCACTCGCCACAGATACGCAGTATTTT.

This clonotype was seen more than once but under ten times. V and J are TRBV5-1 and TRBJ2-2, with D hard to call. Looked up from germline, CDR1 is SGHRS and CDR2 is YFSETQ. The CDR3 sequence is 16 residues long. V lost 9 bases to trimming and J lost 1 base, with 19 bases between them. The CDR3 DNA sequence: TGCGCCAACCTCCAGGTTTGGGGTTGGAACACCGGGGAGCTGTTTTTT. This sequence encodes CANLQVWGWNTGELFF.

This clonotype was counted many times. The rearrangement uses TRBV4-3 and TRBJ1-2; tentative D call: TRBD1 (5 bases). The CDR3 has 13 residues. CDR1 and CDR2 from the germline V gene are LGHNA and YSLEER. With 0 bases removed from V and 12 bases from J, the gap between germline ends came to 14 bases. The chain's CDR3 is CASSQERGLGHTF. Here the CDR3 DNA reads TGCGCCAGCAGCCAAGAGAGGGGCTTAGGGCACACCTTC.

This clonotype was counted ten times or more. The rearrangement joins TRBV27 to TRBJ2-3; D call uncertain. The CDR3 consists of 13 residues. Germline CDR1 is MNHEY and CDR2 is SMNVEV (reference sequence). Trimming removed 3 bases from V and 1 base from J, with 5 bases in between. The CDR3 loop is CASSFRRTDTQYF. DNA for the CDR3: TGTGCCAGCAGTTTTAGGCGCACAGATACGCAGTATTTT.

The V gene is TRBV20-1, the J gene TRBJ1-2, with TRBD1 identical over 8 bases. After removal of 6 bases from V and 8 bases from J, the junction contained 20 bases not matched to a gene. Germline assignment: CDR1 DFQATT and CDR2 SNEGSKA (reference sequence). The CDR3 runs 16 residues. The CDR3 region is CSAIRQGNLLYAGYTF. CDR3 in DNA: TGCAGTGCCATACGACAGGGGAATCTCCTCTATGCCGGCTACACCTTC.

Ten or more counts support this clonotype. The chain has TRBV10-3 and TRBJ1-2; D remains ambiguous. The germline CDR1 and CDR2 sequences are ENHRY and SYGVKD. The CDR3 runs to 13 residues. V lost 7 bases and J lost 3, with 12 bases in between. This CDR3 reads CAITRSEDYGYTF. As DNA, the CDR3 is TGTGCCATCACACGGTCCGAGGACTATGGCTACACCTTC.

This clonotype was counted ten times or more. This chain links TRBV29-1 with TRBJ2-1; D is perhaps TRBD2 (6 bases). This CDR3 is built from 12 residues. Germline V gives CDR1 SQVTM, CDR2 ANQGSEA. The V gene lost 6 bases and the J gene lost 7 bases, with 13 bases spanning the gap. In DNA form, the CDR3 reads TGCAGCGTCAGTTGGGAGGTAAATGAGCAGTTCTTC. It is translated as CSVSWEVNEQFF.

This clonotype was counted at least ten times. The rearrangement uses TRBV12-3 or TRBV12-4 and TRBJ2-1; the D gene is possibly TRBD2 (5 bases). The CDR3 contains 11 residues. V was cut by 4 bases and J by 10 bases, with 8 bases left in between. The CDR3 loop reads CASSSAEEQFF. The CDR3 DNA is TGTGCCAGCAGTTCAGCGGAGGAGCAGTTCTTC.

This clonotype showed up many times. J is TRBJ2-7 and V is TRBV7-9; D gene unclear. V was clipped by 1 base and J by 1 base, with 5 bases between them. Per germline, CDR1 SEHNR and CDR2 FQNEAQ (reference sequence). CDR3 length equals 13 residues. In nucleotides, the CDR3 is TGTGCCAGCAGCTTAGGGCATTCCTACGAGCAGTACTTC. This sequence encodes CASSLGHSYEQYF.

This clonotype was seen a few times. V gene TRBV2 combines with J gene TRBJ2-1, with D unresolved. The CDR3 extends over 12 amino acids. V lost 10 bases and J lost 5, with 12 bases in between. CDR1 and CDR2 (germline): SNHLY, FYNNEI. The CDR3 protein is CATQAHNNEQFF. The DNA of the CDR3 is TGTGCCACCCAGGCGCACAACAATGAGCAGTTCTTC.